This T cell receptor (beta chain) was recorded in a study of blood T cell repertoires in COVID-19. Measured with immunoSEQ multiplex PCR; TCRdb has only the in-frame clones, and not every one. The table has roughly 200,000 clones, 84% seen once. Recruitment covered about two dozen US areas and drew participants whose ages spanned roughly 18 to 89 years. People in the exposed group encountered a COVID-19 case within 2 weeks before entering the study. CDR1 is SQVTM and CDR2 is ANQGSEA in the germline V gene. This CDR3 region has 12 residues. Trimming left V 5 bases short and J 2 bases short, with 9 bases between.

The sequenced sample was PBMCs or T cells enriched from blood (not recorded which). The source of this sequence is a woman aged 30 to 39 who had been exposed to COVID-19. V and J are TRBV29-1 and TRBJ1-1; D gene unclear. The CDR3: CSVTRANTEAFF. DNA of the CDR3: TGCAGCGTTACGCGGGCTAACACTGAAGCTTTCTTT. The entire variable domain, with the rest obtained from reference TRBV29-1 and TRBJ1-1, is as follows: SAVISQKPSRDICQRGTSLTIQCQVDSQVTMMFWYRQQPGQSLTLIATANQGSEATYESGFVIDKFPISRPNLTFSTLTVSNMSPEDSSIYLCSVTRANTEAFFGQGTRLTVV.